This TCR beta chain was sequenced during a study of cytomegalovirus exposure and HLA in healthy donors. This CDR3 is built from 13 residues. With V trimmed by 5 bases and J by 10 bases, 6 bases remained unmatched. CDR1 SGHVS and CDR2 FNYEAQ come from the germline V gene. PCR amplification relied on 60 Vbeta primers (plus 13 Jbeta primers). Assay: immunoSEQ multiplex PCR; the TCRdb copy retains only in-frame clones and omits some. The sample has some 140,000 clones, around 10% seen once. The V gene is TRBV7-6, the J gene TRBJ1-2; 11 bases match TRBD1. This clonotype was obtained from a woman aged 40 to 49 in good health and CMV-seropositive. Sequenced: PBMCs. CDR3 sequence reads: CASSLGTGGDYTF. CDR3 in DNA: TGTGCCAGCAGCCTGGGGACAGGGGGGGACTACACCTTC.